This T cell receptor beta chain comes out of a study of blood T cell repertoires in COVID-19 (dated by TCRdb to the early 2020s). Some background on the complete study: Collaborator samples came from the United States, Italy and Spain and covered acute and convalescent phases of COVID-19. The prospective study material was composed of cDNA or gDNA derived from T cells, B-cell-depleted T cells, or PBMCs. Nearly every sample came with metadata listing a de-identified subject ID, COVID-19 status, age in years and sex. HLA class I and class II types, where available, came from metadata supplied by the sample provider rather than from assay-based typing. Subjects who had been exposed to COVID-19, were actively infected with it, or had recovered from it provided the deeply sampled blood TCRbeta repertoires that made up the dataset. The samples were drawn from the first 160 participants of the ongoing ImmuneRACE study and from about 1,200 subjects provided by 6 global collaborators. The repertoires were released in a freely available public database meant as a resource for research on the immune response to SARS-CoV-2. The full study reports these points: How much clinical and demographic metadata was included differed by source and by participant, and the metadata was provided uncurated.

As to this clone: Its antigen specificity is not known. No qualities accompany the bases; no much larger clone lies one base away.

The CDR3 has 16 amino acids, counting the end cysteine and phenylalanine. Just the 48-base CDR3 DNA is kept, in frame starting at base 1. Sequences GTSNPN (CDR1) and SVGIG (CDR2) are obtained from the germline V gene (reference sequence). V gives up 0 bases and J gives up 3 bases, and the segment between their germline ends measures 12 bases. The immunoSEQ Assay, a bias-controlled multiplex PCR, was used to amplify TCRbeta CDR3 regions from genomic DNA. The source study handled its data this way. Within the assay, amplification of reference gene primers was used to estimate how many nucleated cells each sample contained. Sequence reads were collapsed and filtered to measure the absolute abundance of every unique TCRbeta CDR3 rearrangement. For each sample, productive Simpson clonality was calculated as the square root of Simpson's diversity index over productive rearrangements. Imported from immuneACCESS, the table was reduced by TCRdb to in-frame sequences with V and J called. These copies leave out some clones; in studies compared against another copy, an unresolved V gene accounts for under half, and the cause of the remainder is not known. The V and J calls and clone size come from that table; D and trimming were worked out from the DNA. The sample data list about 210,000 clones, and 75% to 90% of these were observed just once. The top ten clones comprise 1.2% of the sample.

Participants in the prospective study were aged about 18 to 89 years, lived in more than 20 United States geographic areas, and enrolled through a virtual design. In the prospective study, cohorts were assigned on the basis of participant-reported clinical history obtained from a screening survey and a study questionnaire. ImmuneRACE Cohort 3 recovered participants were defined by two consecutive negative NP/OP PCR tests, healthcare professional clearance, or symptom resolution. Each participant in the prospective study had whole blood, serum and a nasopharyngeal or oropharyngeal swab collected by mobile phlebotomists. Prospective study participants could optionally give additional blood draws and questionnaires over an approximately 2-month period. Prospective study blood samples were shipped either frozen or at room temperature before DNA extraction.

The specimen was PBMCs or T cells enriched from blood (not recorded which). The clonotype comes from a man younger than 40 who had recovered from COVID-19. This receptor chain uses TRBV30 and TRBJ1-6; TRBD1 is a weak D gene call, 5 bases matching. Here is the DNA: TGTGCCTGGAGTGTTCCAGGGACTCGCTATAATTCACCCCTCCACTTT. It translates to CAWSVPGTRYNSPLHF.